A selection of T cell receptor beta chains follows, all from one sample in a study of blood T cell repertoires in COVID-19. The data were produced by immunoSEQ multiplex PCR, yet TCRdb's version contains in-frame clones alone and is incomplete. In the table there are around 98,000 clones, 65% to 85% of which are singletons. The source material was peripheral blood. The receptors stem from a woman aged 55-75 years with acute or convalescent COVID-19. Both conserved end residues are part of each CDR3.

v_call	j_call	cdr3_aa
TRBV7-2	TRBJ1-2	CASSTRAGGYTF
TRBV5-1	TRBJ2-1	CASSLSTSGGYNEQFF
TRBV4-1	TRBJ1-4	CASSLPRGTLNEKLFF
TRBV4-3	TRBJ2-7	CASSHKDRVYSYEQYF
TRBV5-6	TRBJ1-5	CASSSQGNSNQPQHF
TRBV15	TRBJ2-3	CATSGLAGAVTDTQYF
TRBV7-6	TRBJ2-1	CASSPRDRGMYNEQFF
TRBV7-9	TRBJ2-3	CASSSGLVTDTQYF
TRBV5-4	TRBJ2-5	CASSLEVGSGETQYF
TRBV27	TRBJ2-7	CASSLFGGDEQYF
TRBV7-2	TRBJ1-5	CASSLATGRWQPQHF
TRBV7-9	TRBJ2-7	CASSLDPGRVSGEQYF
TRBV19	TRBJ1-5	CASSLGQGRNQPQHF
TRBV24-1	TRBJ2-3	CATSDSGGGFQGDTQYF
TRBV27	TRBJ1-5	CASRRVGSQPQHF
TRBV6-5	TRBJ1-1	CASSYWKGVGTEAFF
TRBV7-2	TRBJ2-2	CASSLVGQGDTGELFF
TRBV29-1	TRBJ1-2	CSVERTVYGYTF
TRBV30	TRBJ2-1	CAWSRTVQRGNEQFF
TRBV18	TRBJ2-7	CASSQGTYEQYF
TRBV7-3	TRBJ2-3	CASSPGPGEDTQYF
TRBV12-3/TRBV12-4	TRBJ2-2	CASSLAGDGELFF
TRBV15	TRBJ2-5	CATSRGTNQETQYF
TRBV10-3	TRBJ2-2	CAISDQQGANTGELFF
TRBV12-3/TRBV12-4	TRBJ2-1	CASSLERDEQFF
TRBV19	TRBJ1-3	CASREGSSGNTIYF
TRBV4-2	TRBJ2-4	CASSQLTGTSGGASKNIQYF
TRBV18	TRBJ1-1	CASSPGTGDTEAFF
TRBV7-2	TRBJ1-6	CASSSGTGGRSPLHF
TRBV6-6	TRBJ1-4	CASSGQNLYEKLFF
TRBV6-5	TRBJ1-1	CASSQRQATEAFF
TRBV6-6	TRBJ1-2	CASSPGQSNYGYTF
TRBV30	TRBJ1-2	CAWSTLGGMYGYTF
TRBV7-2	TRBJ2-5	CASSHDRYQETQYF
TRBV5-1	TRBJ2-7	CASSLDRHSYEQYF
TRBV9	TRBJ2-7	CASSRDQGGRVGEQYF
TRBV2	TRBJ1-5	CASSERTGAGGSNQPQHF
TRBV28	TRBJ1-2	CASLQGFRDYGYTF
TRBV11-2	TRBJ1-6	CASRRDSLDSPLHF
TRBV28	TRBJ2-1	CASAGTPGHEQFF
TRBV7-2	TRBJ2-3	CASSLGTSGKSTDTQYF
TRBV19	TRBJ1-5	CASSTSTGVNQPQHF
TRBV18	TRBJ2-1	CASSAGQGSRVFGEQFF
TRBV28	TRBJ1-5	CASSAYSGNQPQHF
TRBV28	TRBJ1-2	CATAGGGLNYGYTF
TRBV11-3	TRBJ1-3	CASSPASGGPGNTIYF
TRBV11-2	TRBJ1-1	CASSSWRVFGENTEAFF
TRBV20-1	TRBJ2-5	CSASGTTHETQYF
TRBV20-1	TRBJ1-2	CRGQGSGGYTF
TRBV9	TRBJ1-5	CASSVDGSNQPQHF
TRBV28	TRBJ2-5	CASSSGQAQETQYF